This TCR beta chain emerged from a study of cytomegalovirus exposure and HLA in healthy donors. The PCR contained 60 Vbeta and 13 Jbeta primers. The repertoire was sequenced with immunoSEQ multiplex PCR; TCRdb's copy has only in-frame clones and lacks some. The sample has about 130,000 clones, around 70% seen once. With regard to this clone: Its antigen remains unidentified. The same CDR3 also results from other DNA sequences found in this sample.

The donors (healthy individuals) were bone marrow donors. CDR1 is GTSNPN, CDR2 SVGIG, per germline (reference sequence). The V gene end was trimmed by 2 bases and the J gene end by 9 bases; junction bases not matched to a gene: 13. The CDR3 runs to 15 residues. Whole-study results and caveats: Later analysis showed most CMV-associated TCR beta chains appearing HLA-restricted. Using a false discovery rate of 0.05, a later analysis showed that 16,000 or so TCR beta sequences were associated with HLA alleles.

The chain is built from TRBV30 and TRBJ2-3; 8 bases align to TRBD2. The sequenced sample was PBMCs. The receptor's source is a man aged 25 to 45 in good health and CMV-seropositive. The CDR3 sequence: CAWSPRPGLARTQYF. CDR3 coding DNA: TGTGCCTGGAGTCCGCGACCCGGACTAGCAAGGACGCAGTATTTT.